Sequencing of this TCR beta chain was carried out in a study of vaccination effects on CD4 cells after COVID-19. Sequencing was performed with immunoSEQ multiplex PCR; in TCRdb, only in-frame clones are kept and a portion is missing. The sample lists approximately 16,000 clones; 70% were seen once. Points from the study as a whole: Late after vaccination, infection- and vaccine-induced clones showed marked clonal contraction.

This CDR3 is 15 amino acids long. The V gene end was trimmed by 2 bases and the J gene end by 4 bases; junction bases not matched to a gene: 8. Per the germline V gene, CDR1 is SGDLS and CDR2 is YYNGEE. For this clone: The antigen is unknown.

Antigen-specific CD4+ T cells were first expanded with viral peptide pools by the ViraFEST assay and only then sequenced. Researchers isolated CD4+ T cells once approximately eleven days of culture had elapsed. The vaccine given was either BNT162b2 or mRNA-1273, in two doses. The healthy vaccine recipients, who had no prior SARS-CoV-2 infection, showed negative nucleocapsid antibodies. In culture with about 10 IU/ml IL-2 and roughly 10 ug/ml peptides, PBMC were grown at a few million per well. The sequenced sample was CD4+ T cells from PBMCs cultured with SARS-CoV-2 spike peptides, obtained after COVID-19 vaccination. The chain carries TRBV9 and TRBJ1-2, with TRBD1 matching 7 bases. The sequence came from a human donor who received a COVID-19 vaccine. CDR3 residues: CASSVGTGVIYGYTF. The CDR3, as DNA: TGTGCCAGCAGCGTCGGAACAGGGGTTATCTATGGCTACACCTTC.